The sequence of this T cell receptor beta chain was determined in a study of cytomegalovirus exposure and HLA in healthy donors. Overall study results and limits: Another analysis was done later, and it associated roughly 15,000 TCR beta sequences with HLA alleles at 0.05 false discovery rate. Highest at DRB1 and lowest at HLA-C, TCR association rates differed among HLA loci in a later analysis. Exclusion applied to some V segments, including TRBV6-2 and TRBV6-3, as they were indistinguishable. There were under 200 TCR beta chains listed as cytomegalovirus-associated.

Note on this clone: Its antigen is as yet unknown.

This CDR3 is built from 16 residues. Trimming took 1 base from V and 6 from J; bases not matched to a gene: 7. From germline, CDR1 is SGHDT and CDR2 YYEEEE. Primers: 60 Vbeta forward and 13 Jbeta reverse. The protocol was immunoSEQ multiplex PCR, while the TCRdb copy is restricted to in-frame clones and leaves out a portion. The clone table shows about 43,000 clones, with the ten largest holding over 1.5%. This sequence originates from a woman in her twenties or thirties in good health and CMV-seronegative. The sequenced material came from PBMCs. This chain joins TRBV5-6 and TRBJ2-2; TRBD2 matches 9 bases. This CDR3 reads CASSLLWREGAGELFF. The CDR3 DNA reads TGTGCCAGCAGCTTGCTCTGGCGGGAGGGGGCCGGGGAGCTGTTTTTT.